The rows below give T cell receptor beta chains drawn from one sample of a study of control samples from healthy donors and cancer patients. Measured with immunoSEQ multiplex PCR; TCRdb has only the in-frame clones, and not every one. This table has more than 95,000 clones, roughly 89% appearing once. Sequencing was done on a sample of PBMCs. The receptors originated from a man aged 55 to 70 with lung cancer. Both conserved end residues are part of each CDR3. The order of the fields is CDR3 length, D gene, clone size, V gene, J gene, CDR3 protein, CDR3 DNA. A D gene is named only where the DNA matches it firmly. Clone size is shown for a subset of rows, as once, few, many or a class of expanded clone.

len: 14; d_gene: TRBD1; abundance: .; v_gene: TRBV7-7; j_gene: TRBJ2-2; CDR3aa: CASSRTGTTGELFF; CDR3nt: TGTGCCAGCAGCCGGACAGGGACCACCGGGGAGCTGTTTTTT
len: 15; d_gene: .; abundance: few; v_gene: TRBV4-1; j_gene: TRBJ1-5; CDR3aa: CASSQVQELNQPQHF; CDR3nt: TGCGCCAGCAGCCAAGTTCAGGAGCTGAATCAGCCCCAGCATTTT
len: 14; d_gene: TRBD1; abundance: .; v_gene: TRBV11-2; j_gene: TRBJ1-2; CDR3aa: CASSRQGTGYAVTF; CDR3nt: TGTGCCAGCAGCCGACAGGGGACCGGGTATGCGGTCACCTTC
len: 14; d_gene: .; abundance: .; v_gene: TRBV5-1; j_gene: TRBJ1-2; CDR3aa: CASSLEVLDYGYTF; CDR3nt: TGCGCCAGCAGCTTGGAGGTGCTGGACTATGGCTACACCTTC
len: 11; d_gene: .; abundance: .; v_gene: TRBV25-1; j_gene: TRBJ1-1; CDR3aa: CASRSNTEAFF; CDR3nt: TGTGCCAGCAGATCGAACACTGAAGCTTTCTTT
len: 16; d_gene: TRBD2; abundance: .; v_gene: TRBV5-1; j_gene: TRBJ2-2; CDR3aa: CASSFSGTGGTGELFF; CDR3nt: TGCGCCAGCAGCTTCTCCGGGACGGGGGGTACCGGGGAGCTGTTTTTT
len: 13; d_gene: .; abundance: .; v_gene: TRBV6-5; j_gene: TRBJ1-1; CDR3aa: CASRGDKNTEAFF; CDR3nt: TGTGCCAGCAGGGGGGACAAGAACACTGAAGCTTTCTTT
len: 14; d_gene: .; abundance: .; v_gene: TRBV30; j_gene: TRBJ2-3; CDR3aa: CAWTPWGTTDTQYF; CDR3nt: TGTGCCTGGACCCCATGGGGGACCACAGATACGCAGTATTTT
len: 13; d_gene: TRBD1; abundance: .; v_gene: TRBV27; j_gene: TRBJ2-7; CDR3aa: CASRRDRAYEQYF; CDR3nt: TGTGCCAGCAGGAGGGACAGGGCCTACGAGCAGTACTTC
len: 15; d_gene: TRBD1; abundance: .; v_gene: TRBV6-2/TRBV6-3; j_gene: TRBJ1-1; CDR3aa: CASSSWTGLNTEAFF; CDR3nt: TGTGCCAGCAGTTCCTGGACAGGGTTGAACACTGAAGCTTTCTTT
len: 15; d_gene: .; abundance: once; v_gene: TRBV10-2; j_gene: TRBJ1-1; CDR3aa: CASSESGGWITEAFF; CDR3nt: TGCGCCAGCAGTGAGTCTGGGGGCTGGATCACTGAAGCTTTCTTT
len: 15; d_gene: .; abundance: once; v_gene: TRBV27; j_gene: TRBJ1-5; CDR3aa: CASSQARRANQPQHF; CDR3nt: TGTGCCAGCAGTCAAGCTAGAAGGGCCAATCAGCCCCAGCATTTT
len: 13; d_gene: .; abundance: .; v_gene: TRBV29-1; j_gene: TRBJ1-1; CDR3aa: CSVLLARDLEAFF; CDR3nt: TGCAGCGTTTTATTGGCAAGGGATCTTGAAGCTTTCTTT
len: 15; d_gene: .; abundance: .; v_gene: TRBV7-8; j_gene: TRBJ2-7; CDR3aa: CASSLSHPTNNEQYF; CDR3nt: TGTGCCAGCAGCTTATCTCACCCAACTAACAACGAGCAGTACTTC
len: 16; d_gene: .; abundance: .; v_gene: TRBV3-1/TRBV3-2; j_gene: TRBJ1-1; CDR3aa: CASSHNNRALGTEAFF; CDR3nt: TGTGCCAGCAGCCACAATAACAGGGCCTTGGGCACTGAAGCTTTCTTT
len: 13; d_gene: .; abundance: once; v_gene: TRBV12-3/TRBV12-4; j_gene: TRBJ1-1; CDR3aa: CASSPGVNTEAFF; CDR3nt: TGTGCCAGCAGTCCAGGGGTGAACACTGAAGCTTTCTTT
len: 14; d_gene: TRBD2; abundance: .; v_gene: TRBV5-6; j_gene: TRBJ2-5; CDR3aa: CASSTLAGQETQYF; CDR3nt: TGTGCCAGCAGCACCTTAGCGGGCCAAGAGACCCAGTACTTC
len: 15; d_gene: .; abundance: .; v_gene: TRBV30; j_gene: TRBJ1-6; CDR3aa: CAWSGPQGANSPLHF; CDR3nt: TGTGCCTGGAGTGGGCCACAGGGAGCAAATTCACCCCTCCACTTT
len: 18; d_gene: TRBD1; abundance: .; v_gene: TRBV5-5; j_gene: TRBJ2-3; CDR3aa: CASSYRTGRGYGTDTQYF; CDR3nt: TGTGCCAGCAGCTACCGGACAGGCCGAGGGTATGGCACAGATACGCAGTATTTT
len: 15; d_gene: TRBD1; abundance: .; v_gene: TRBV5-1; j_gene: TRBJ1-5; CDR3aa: CASSLEDRGSQPQHF; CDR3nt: TGCGCCAGCAGCTTAGAAGACAGGGGCAGTCAGCCCCAGCATTTT
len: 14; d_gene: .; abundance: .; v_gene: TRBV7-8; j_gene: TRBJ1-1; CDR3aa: CASSLSPGLTEAFF; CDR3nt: TGTGCCAGCAGCTTAAGTCCAGGGCTCACTGAAGCTTTCTTT
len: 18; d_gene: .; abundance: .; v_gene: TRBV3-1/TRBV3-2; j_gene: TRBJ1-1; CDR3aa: CASSQALRVGNRNTEAFF; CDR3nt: TGTGCCAGCAGCCAAGCGCTTCGGGTGGGTAACAGGAACACTGAAGCTTTCTTT
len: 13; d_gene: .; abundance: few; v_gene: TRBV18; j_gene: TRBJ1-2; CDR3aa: CASSPLGTTGYTF; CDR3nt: TGTGCCAGCTCACCTCTCGGGACGACTGGCTACACCTTC
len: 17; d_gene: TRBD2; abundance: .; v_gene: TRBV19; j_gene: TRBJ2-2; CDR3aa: CASKRTSGGANTGELFF; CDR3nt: TGTGCCAGTAAGAGGACTAGCGGGGGGGCGAACACCGGGGAGCTGTTTTTT
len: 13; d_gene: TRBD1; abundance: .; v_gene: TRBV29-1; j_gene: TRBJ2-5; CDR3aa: CSVTDRGRETQYF; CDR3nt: TGCAGCGTCACGGACAGGGGGCGTGAGACCCAGTACTTC
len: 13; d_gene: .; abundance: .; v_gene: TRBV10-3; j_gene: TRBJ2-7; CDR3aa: CAIGLQGGDEQYF; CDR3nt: TGTGCCATCGGGCTACAGGGGGGGGACGAGCAGTACTTC
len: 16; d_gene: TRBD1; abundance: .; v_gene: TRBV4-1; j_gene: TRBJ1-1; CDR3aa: CASSQALGQGSTEAFF; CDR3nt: TGCGCCAGCAGCCAAGCTTTAGGACAGGGAAGCACTGAAGCTTTCTTT
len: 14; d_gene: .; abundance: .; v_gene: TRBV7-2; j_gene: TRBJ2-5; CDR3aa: CASSPGRSLETQYF; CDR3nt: TGTGCCAGCAGCCCAGGAAGGAGTCTGGAGACCCAGTACTTC
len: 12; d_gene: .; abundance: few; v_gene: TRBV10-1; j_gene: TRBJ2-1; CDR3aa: CASSEDLEEQFF; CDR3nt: TGCGCCAGCAGCGAGGACTTGGAAGAGCAGTTCTTC
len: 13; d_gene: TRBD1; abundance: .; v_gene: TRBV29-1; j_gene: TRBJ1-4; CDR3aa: CSVSRQGYEKLFF; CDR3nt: TGCAGCGTCTCTAGACAGGGGTACGAAAAACTGTTTTTT
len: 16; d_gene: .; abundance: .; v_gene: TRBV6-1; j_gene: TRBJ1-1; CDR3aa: CASSEVPGGGYTEAFF; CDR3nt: TGTGCCAGCAGTGAAGTCCCAGGTGGTGGGTACACTGAAGCTTTCTTT
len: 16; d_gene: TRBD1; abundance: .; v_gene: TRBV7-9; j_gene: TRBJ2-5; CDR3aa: CASSLGGTGYQETQYF; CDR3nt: TGTGCCAGCAGCTTAGGTGGGACAGGGTACCAAGAGACCCAGTACTTC
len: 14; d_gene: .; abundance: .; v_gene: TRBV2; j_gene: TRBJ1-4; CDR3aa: CASSEDRSNEKLFF; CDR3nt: TGTGCCAGCAGTGAAGACAGGTCCAATGAAAAACTGTTTTTT
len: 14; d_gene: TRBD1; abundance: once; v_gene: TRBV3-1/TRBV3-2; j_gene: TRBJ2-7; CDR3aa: CASSRGQGAHEQYF; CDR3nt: TGTGCCAGCAGCCGCGGACAGGGGGCCCACGAGCAGTACTTC
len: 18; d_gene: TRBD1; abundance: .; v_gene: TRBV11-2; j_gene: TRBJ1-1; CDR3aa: CASSLVFGTGAWVGEAFF; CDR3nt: TGTGCCAGCAGCTTAGTTTTCGGGACAGGGGCATGGGTAGGTGAAGCTTTCTTT
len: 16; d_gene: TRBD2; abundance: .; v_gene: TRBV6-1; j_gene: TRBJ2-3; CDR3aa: CASSGQLAAGTDTQYF; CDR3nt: TGTGCCAGCAGTGGTCAACTAGCGGCGGGTACAGATACGCAGTATTTT
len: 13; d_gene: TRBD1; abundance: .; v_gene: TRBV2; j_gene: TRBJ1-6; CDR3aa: CASRDRVNSPLHF; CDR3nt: TGTGCCAGCAGGGACAGGGTCAATTCACCCCTCCACTTT
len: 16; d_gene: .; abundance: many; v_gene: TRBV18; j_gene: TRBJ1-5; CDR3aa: CASSPGGAYSNQPQHF; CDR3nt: TGTGCCAGCTCACCCGGGGGGGCCTATAGCAATCAGCCCCAGCATTTT
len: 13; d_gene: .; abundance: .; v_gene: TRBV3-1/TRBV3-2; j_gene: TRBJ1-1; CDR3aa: CASSLGPLTEAFF; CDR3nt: TGTGCCAGCAGCCTGGGGCCTCTGACTGAAGCTTTCTTT
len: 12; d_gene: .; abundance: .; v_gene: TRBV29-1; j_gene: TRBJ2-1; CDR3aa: CSAPRQYNEQFF; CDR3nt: TGCAGCGCCCCCCGACAGTACAATGAGCAGTTCTTC
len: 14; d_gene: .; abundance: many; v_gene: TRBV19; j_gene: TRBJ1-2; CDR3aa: CASSIQGLGYGYTF; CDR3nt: TGTGCCAGTAGTATCCAGGGGCTTGGCTATGGCTACACCTTC
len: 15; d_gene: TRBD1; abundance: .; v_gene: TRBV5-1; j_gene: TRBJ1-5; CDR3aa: CASSLQGARDQPQHF; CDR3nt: TGCGCCAGCAGCTTACAGGGGGCAAGAGACCAGCCCCAGCATTTT
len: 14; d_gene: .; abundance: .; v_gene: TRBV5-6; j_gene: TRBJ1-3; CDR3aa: CASSLVLPGNTIYF; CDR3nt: TGTGCCAGCAGCTTGGTGCTCCCTGGAAACACCATATATTTT
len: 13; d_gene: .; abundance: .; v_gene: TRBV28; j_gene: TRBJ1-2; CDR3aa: CASSSLGSGGYTF; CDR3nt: TGTGCCAGCAGTTCCCTCGGGAGCGGTGGCTACACCTTC
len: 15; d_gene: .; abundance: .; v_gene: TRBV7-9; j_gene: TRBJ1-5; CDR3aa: CASSLGGYSNQPQHF; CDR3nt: TGTGCCAGCAGCTTAGGGGGCTATAGCAATCAGCCCCAGCATTTT
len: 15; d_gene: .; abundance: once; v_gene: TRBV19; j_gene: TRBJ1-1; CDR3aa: CASSIVGSGGTEAFF; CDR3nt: TGTGCCAGTAGTATAGTTGGCAGCGGGGGCACTGAAGCTTTCTTT
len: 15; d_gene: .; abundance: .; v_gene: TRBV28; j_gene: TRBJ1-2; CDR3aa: CASSLDSAGQGGYTF; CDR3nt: TGTGCCAGCAGTTTAGACTCCGCCGGGCAGGGGGGCTACACCTTC
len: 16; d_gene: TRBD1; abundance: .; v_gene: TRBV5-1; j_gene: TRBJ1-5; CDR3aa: CASSLGDSYSNQPQHF; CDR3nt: TGCGCCAGCAGCTTAGGGGACAGCTATAGCAATCAGCCCCAGCATTTT
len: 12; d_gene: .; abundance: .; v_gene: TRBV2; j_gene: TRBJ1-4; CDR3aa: CASQGSNEKLFF; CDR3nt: TGTGCCAGTCAGGGTTCTAATGAAAAACTGTTTTTT
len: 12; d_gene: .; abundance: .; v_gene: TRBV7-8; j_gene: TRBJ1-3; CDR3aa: CASSHRDQKRNF; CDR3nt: TGTGCCAGCAGCCACCGGGACCAGAAAAGAAATTTT
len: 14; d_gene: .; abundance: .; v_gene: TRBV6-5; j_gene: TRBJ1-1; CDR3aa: CASISHLGNTEAFF; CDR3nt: TGTGCCAGCATTTCCCATTTGGGTAACACTGAAGCTTTCTTT
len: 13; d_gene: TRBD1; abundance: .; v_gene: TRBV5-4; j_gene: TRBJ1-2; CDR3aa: CASAGVTGEGYTF; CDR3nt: TGTGCCAGCGCGGGGGTAACAGGGGAAGGCTACACCTTC